This T cell receptor beta chain was retrieved from a study of T-cell memory formation after mild COVID-19. This clonotype was detected only a few times. One entry per CDR3 protein, called by TCRdb with MiXCR from the 5' RACE reads. The sample comprises about 180,000 distinct CDR3 sequences, 16% of which are singletons, and about 2% rests with the top ten. V lost 5 bases and J lost 8, with 19 bases in between. The CDR3 is 15 amino acids. Germline-derived CDR1 and CDR2 are SGHTA and FQGNSA. The source of this sequence is an adult woman who had mild COVID-19 (a few samples of this study predate the infection). Cell type and time point are not known. The J gene is TRBJ2-1, the V gene TRBV7-2; perhaps TRBD1 as D (6 bases). The sample consisted of PBMCs or a T cell subset sorted from them (not recorded which). The CDR3 region is CASSRESGTRHEQFF. As DNA, the CDR3 is TGTGCCAGCAGCCGTGAATCGGGGACACGGCATGAGCAGTTCTTC.